This T cell receptor beta chain was documented in a study of CD8+ T cells in alopecia areata. Study background: The drug, oral tofacitinib, was given to treated patients at 5 to 10 mg twice daily.

After isolation, RNA underwent reverse transcription to generate cDNA as the sequencing template. Using immunoSEQ multiplex PCR, the repertoire was profiled, and TCRdb retains in-frame clones only, with some absent. Of more than 95,000 clones in the sample, approximately 42% are singletons; the top ten hold approximately 1.4%. Trimming cost V 9 bases and J 8 bases, with 17 bases left between them. Germline V gene sequence: CDR1 MGHDK, CDR2 SYGVNS. This CDR3 contains 13 residues. This receptor was taken from a human donor with alopecia areata. Sample: CD4+ T cells sorted from blood. This chain links TRBV25-1 with TRBJ2-1, with D possibly TRBD2 on 7 matching bases. The CDR3 DNA reads TGTGCCAGAGGGGTGGGGGGGCGTGATGAGCAGTTCTTC. Its translation: CARGVGGRDEQFF.